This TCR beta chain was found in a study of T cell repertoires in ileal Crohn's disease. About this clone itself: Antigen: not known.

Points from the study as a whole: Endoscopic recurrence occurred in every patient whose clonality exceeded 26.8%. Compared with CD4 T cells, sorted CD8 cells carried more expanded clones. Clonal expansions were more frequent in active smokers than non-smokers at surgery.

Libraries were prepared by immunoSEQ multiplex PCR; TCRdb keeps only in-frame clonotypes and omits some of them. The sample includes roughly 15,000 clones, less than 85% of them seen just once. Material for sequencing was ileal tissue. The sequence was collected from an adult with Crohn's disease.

In DNA, the CDR3 is TGTGCCAGCAGTTTACAGGGGGCTGGAAACACCATATATTTT. It codes for CASSLQGAGNTIYF. V usage is TRBV2 and J usage is TRBJ1-3, with TRBD1 matching over 8 bases. The CDR3 has 14 amino acids. V trimming: 5 bases; J trimming: 2 bases; junction bases outside the gene matches: 2. In germline, CDR1 is SNHLY, CDR2 FYNNEI. The entire variable domain, with the rest obtained from reference TRBV2 and TRBJ1-3, is as follows: EPEVTQTPSHQVTQMGQEVILRCVPISNHLYFYWYRQILGQKVEFLVSFYNNEISEKSEIFDDQFSVERPDGSNFTLKIRSTKLEDSAMYFCASSLQGAGNTIYFGEGSWLTVV.